Presented here are 29 T cell receptor beta chains from one specimen sequenced in a study of control samples from healthy donors and cancer patients. TCRdb's copy holds only in-frame clones and misses some; the assay was immunoSEQ multiplex PCR. The table has some 120,000 clones, about 90% seen once. Sequencing was carried out using blood. These receptor sequences come from a man aged 55 to 70 in good health.

The CDR3 coding sequence is TGCGCCAGCAGCCACCCAGGGGGCGTCGGAAAACTGTTTTTT. Protein product: CASSHPGGVGKLFF. The chain recombines TRBV4-1 with TRBJ1-4, with 8 bases lining up with TRBD1. V shed 3 bases, J shed 10 bases, and the junction held 7 bases outside the gene matches. The CDR3 has 14 residues. CDR1 and CDR2 from the germline V gene are MGHRA and YSYEKL.

The chain has TRBV2 and TRBJ1-2; D uncertain. The V and J ends lost 3 bases and 7 bases respectively, with 15 bases between them. The CDR3 is made up of 14 amino acids. Germline V lookup: CDR1 SNHLY, CDR2 FYNNEI. As DNA, the CDR3 is TGTGCCAGCAGTGAGGGTCGGGCTTCAGGTGGCTACACCTTC. The encoded protein is CASSEGRASGGYTF.

The chain employs TRBV19 and TRBJ1-3; D not certain. Trimming left V 5 bases short and J 0 bases short, with 11 bases between. This CDR3 contains 15 residues. The germline V gene has CDR1 LNHDA and CDR2 SQIVND (reference sequence). Here the CDR3 reads CASSSKSTSGNTIYF. CDR3 nucleotide sequence: TGTGCCAGTAGTTCGAAGAGCACCTCTGGAAACACCATATATTTT.

The chain joins TRBV28 to TRBJ1-1; no definite D call. The germline V gene has CDR1 MDHEN and CDR2 SYDVKM. V lost 4 bases to trimming and J lost 4 bases, with 13 bases between them. The CDR3 totals 14 residues. The CDR3 nucleotides read TGTGCCAGCAGTTACCGAGGGATAAGCACTGAAGCTTTCTTT. Amino acids: CASSYRGISTEAFF.

This clone was picked up a small number of times. J is TRBJ2-7 and V is TRBV7-2; 9 bases agree with TRBD1. The CDR3 is 17 amino acids. V gave up 0 bases and J gave up 4 bases; unmatched junction bases: 10. Germline CDR1 and CDR2: SGHTA and FQGNSA. The CDR3 here is CASSLAPPTGGKYEQYF. CDR3 DNA sequence: TGTGCCAGCAGCTTAGCACCCCCGACAGGGGGAAAATACGAGCAGTACTTC.

The rearrangement links TRBV5-5 to TRBJ2-6, with TRBD1 as a possible D gene (5 bases). From germline, CDR1 is SGHKS and CDR2 YYEKEE (reference sequence). V lost 4 bases, J lost 0 bases, and 11 bases lay in between. The CDR3 is made up of 16 amino acids. This chain's CDR3 is CASSLNTGSGANVLTF. CDR3 in DNA: TGTGCCAGCAGCCTAAACACAGGCTCTGGGGCCAACGTCCTGACTTTC. The variable domain in full, with the rest retrieved from reference TRBV5-5 and TRBJ2-6, is DAGVTQSPTHLIKTRGQQVTLRCSPISGHKSVSWYQQVLGQGPQFIFQYYEKEERGRGNFPDRFSARQFPNYSSELNVNALLLGDSALYLCASSLNTGSGANVLTFGAGSRLTVL.

This clone was seen a few times. Here the CDR3 DNA reads TGTGCCAGCAGTTACAGTGGGGGAATTCAGCCCCAGCATTTT. This gives the protein CASSYSGGIQPQHF. The V gene is TRBV6-5, the J gene TRBJ1-5; tentatively, D is TRBD1 (5 bases). V lost 2 bases, J lost 6 bases, and 11 bases lay in between. The CDR3 covers 14 residues. Germline V lookup: CDR1 MNHEY, CDR2 SVGAGI.

The genes are TRBV6-5 and TRBJ2-3; no clear D. Deletions cut 3 bases from V and 8 bases from J, with 15 bases between. The CDR3 extends over 14 amino acids. Germline CDR1 and CDR2: MNHEY and SVGAGI. In nucleotides, the CDR3 is TGTGCCAGCAGTTATAAGCCGGTGGTGGGTACGCAGTATTTT. It specifies CASSYKPVVGTQYF.

The chain carries TRBV5-1 and TRBJ1-4; possibly TRBD1 for D (5 bases). Germline V gene sequence: CDR1 SGHRS, CDR2 YFSETQ. V dropped 0 bases and J dropped 6 bases, with 15 bases sitting between them. This CDR3 is built from 16 residues. In DNA form, the CDR3 reads TGCGCCAGCAGCTTGGGCCAGGGAGCAAGGGATGAAAAACTGTTTTTT. This sequence encodes CASSLGQGARDEKLFF.

This clone has just one count. DNA for the CDR3: TGTGCCTGGAGGGACAGGGGGGTCAAAAACATTCAGTACTTC. This gives the protein CAWRDRGVKNIQYF. V gene TRBV30 combines with J gene TRBJ2-4; TRBD1 aligns across 10 bases. The V gene's germline CDR1 is GTSNPN and CDR2 SVGIG (reference sequence). The V segment lost 3 bases and the J segment 3 bases; nucleotides outside the gene matches: 2. The CDR3 runs 14 residues.

As for this clone: The conserved phenylalanine or tryptophan normally closing the CDR3 is absent here, so this likely arose from a read error. The DNA is omitted, as the CDR3 cannot be located on it reliably, and the CDR3 follows TCRdb's listing. The chain has TRBV28 and TRBJ1-1. Germline V gene data show CDR1 as MDHEN and CDR2 as SYDVKM. 13 amino acids form the CDR3, both terminal residues included. The CDR3 is CASSLTGGDSGTL.

This chain joins TRBV2 and TRBJ1-6; D may be TRBD1 (6 bases). The CDR3 runs to 14 residues. The germline V and J ends were trimmed by 5 bases and 10 bases, with 15 bases remaining between them. From germline, CDR1 is SNHLY and CDR2 FYNNEI. The CDR3 nucleotides read TGTGCCAGCAGTACTACAACAGGGTCGTCACCCCTCCACTTT. It translates to CASSTTTGSSPLHF.

The CDR3 region is CASSLMGTSGGREQYF. The CDR3 region has the DNA TGCGCCAGCAGCTTGATGGGGACTAGCGGGGGACGCGAGCAGTACTTC. This chain uses TRBV5-1 with TRBJ2-7; 14 bases agree with TRBD2. Germline CDR1 reads SGHRS; CDR2 reads YFSETQ. Trimming cost V 1 base and J 6 bases; bases outside gene matches: 6. The CDR3 is made up of 16 amino acids.

The chain has TRBV19 and TRBJ1-5; D gene ambiguous. Germline lookup yields CDR1 LNHDA and CDR2 SQIVND (reference sequence). CDR3 size: 19 residues. Trimming took off 5 bases at V and 0 bases at J, with 23 bases between the two ends. The CDR3 is CASSLGFGRPLISNQPQHF. The CDR3 DNA reads TGTGCCAGTAGTCTAGGTTTCGGCCGACCACTAATTAGCAATCAGCCCCAGCATTTT.

The rearrangement links TRBV15 to TRBJ1-4, with 9 bases lining up with TRBD1. Germline V gives CDR1 LNHNV, CDR2 YYDKDF (reference sequence). After removal of 5 bases from V and 8 bases from J, the junction contained 9 bases not matched to a gene. The CDR3 loop spans 15 amino acids. In nucleotides, the CDR3 is TGTGCCACCAGCCTGACACAGGGGGCGAGGGAAAAACTGTTTTTT. Its translation: CATSLTQGAREKLFF.

DNA of the CDR3: TGTGCCAGCAGCTTTCAGAGAATCTATGGCTACACCTTC. Protein: CASSFQRIYGYTF. The chain combines TRBV7-2 with TRBJ1-2; no definite D call. V lost 3 bases and J 4 bases, leaving 9 bases between the germline ends. CDR1 is SGHTA, CDR2 FQGNSA, per germline. The CDR3 is 13 amino acids. The full variable domain, with the rest looked up from reference TRBV7-2 and TRBJ1-2, is GAGVSQSPSNKVTEKGKDVELRCDPISGHTALYWYRQSLGQGLEFLIYFQGNSAPDKSGLPSDRFSAERTGGSVSTLTIQRTQQEDSAVYLCASSFQRIYGYTFGSGTRLTVV.

J is TRBJ1-2 and V is TRBV3-1 (or the pseudogene TRBV3-2), with unresolved D. Germline CDR1 is LGHDT and CDR2 is YNNKEL (reference sequence). The CDR3 sequence is 12 residues long. V lost 1 base and J 5 bases, leaving 5 bases between the germline ends. DNA for the CDR3: TGTGCCAGCAGCCAAGCGCGATATGGCTACACCTTC. It yields the protein CASSQARYGYTF.

The chain employs TRBV3-1 (or the pseudogene TRBV3-2) and TRBJ2-7; possible D gene TRBD2, 5 bases. Per the germline V gene, CDR1 is LGHDT and CDR2 is YNNKEL (reference sequence). The CDR3 sequence is 13 residues long. V was shortened by 7 bases and J by 2 bases, with 12 bases between the two germline ends. The CDR3 sequence is CASKISSAYEQYF. The CDR3 DNA is TGTGCCAGCAAAATCAGTAGCGCCTACGAGCAGTACTTC.

The V call is TRBV18, the J call TRBJ1-5, with TRBD1 as a possible D gene (5 bases). The CDR3 extends over 14 amino acids. Germline CDR1 KGHSH, CDR2 LQKENI. V was clipped by 2 bases and J by 7 bases, with 12 bases between them. Written as DNA, the CDR3 is TGTGCCAGCTCACCAGAAGGGGTTGGGCAGCCCCAGCATTTT. This translates into CASSPEGVGQPQHF.

V usage is TRBV7-2 and J usage is TRBJ2-5; D remains ambiguous. The germline V gene has CDR1 SGHTA and CDR2 FQGNSA. The V end lost 0 bases, the J end lost 4 bases, and 12 bases lay between the germline ends. The CDR3 sequence is 15 residues long. The CDR3 DNA reads as TGTGCCAGCAGCTTAGCGGGGTCGTTTTCAGAGACCCAGTACTTC. It encodes CASSLAGSFSETQYF.

J is TRBJ2-4 and V is TRBV11-2, with 7 positions matching TRBD1. The trim removed 3 bases at V and 6 bases at J, leaving 14 bases unmatched. CDR3 length: 17 residues. Germline lookup yields CDR1 SGHAT and CDR2 FQNNGV. The CDR3 spells CASSFAMSQGVGNIQYF. The DNA for the CDR3 is TGTGCCAGCAGCTTCGCGATGTCGCAGGGGGTGGGAAACATTCAGTACTTC. The whole variable domain, remainder taken from reference TRBV11-2 and TRBJ2-4, is EAGVAQSPRYKIIEKRQSVAFWCNPISGHATLYWYQQILGQGPKLLIQFQNNGVVDDSQLPKDRFSAERLKGVDSTLKIQPAKLEDSAVYLCASSFAMSQGVGNIQYFGAGTRLSVL.

The genes are TRBV18 and TRBJ2-2; a weak D match, TRBD2 (5 bases). Trimming removed 6 bases at V and 7 bases at J, with 18 bases between. The germline V gene encodes CDR1 KGHSH and CDR2 LQKENI. The CDR3 spans 15 residues. CDR3 nucleotide sequence: TGTGCCAGCTCCCCTGGACTCTCAAGTGGCGGGGAGCTGTTTTTT. Residues: CASSPGLSSGGELFF.

This chain joins TRBV5-4 and TRBJ2-7; D gene unclear. Trimming removed 4 bases at V and 6 bases at J, with 11 bases between. The CDR3 is 12 amino acids. Germline V CDR1 and CDR2: SGHNT, YYREEE (reference sequence). The CDR3 DNA is TGTGCCAGCAGCGGGGTGGGGTTCGAGCAGTACTTC. As protein: CASSGVGFEQYF. Full variable domain (missing parts from reference TRBV5-4 and TRBJ2-7): ETGVTQSPTHLIKTRGQQVTLRCSSQSGHNTVSWYQQALGQGPQFIFQYYREEENGRGNFPPRFSGLQFPNYSSELNVNALELDDSALYLCASSGVGFEQYFGPGTRLTVT.

V is TRBV19 and J is TRBJ2-7, with a weak D call TRBD1 (6 bases). There are 15 residues in the CDR3. The V end lost 5 bases, the J end lost 0 bases, and 14 bases lay between the germline ends. Germline loops: CDR1 LNHDA, CDR2 SQIVND (reference sequence). The CDR3: CASSSGQSSSYEQYF. The CDR3 nucleotides are TGTGCCAGTAGTTCCGGACAGTCCAGCTCCTACGAGCAGTACTTC.

V usage is TRBV10-3 and J usage is TRBJ2-3; D remains unclear. CDR3 length: 13 residues. Trimming removed 4 bases at V and 0 bases at J, with 5 bases between. Germline CDR1 is ENHRY and CDR2 is SYGVKD. Here the CDR3 reads CAISGLSTDTQYF. The DNA of the CDR3 is TGTGCCATCAGTGGTTTAAGCACAGATACGCAGTATTTT.

Only a few counts were recorded for this clone. This chain links TRBV19 with TRBJ1-2; the D gene is possibly TRBD1 (6 bases). This CDR3 region has 17 residues. Trimming stripped 3 bases from V and 2 bases from J, with 19 bases between. Germline CDR1 is LNHDA and CDR2 is SQIVND (reference sequence). CDR3 sequence: CASSISSGVATNYGYTF. Written as DNA, the CDR3 is TGTGCCAGTAGTATTTCGTCAGGGGTTGCCACCAACTATGGCTACACCTTC. The whole variable domain, filled in from reference TRBV19 and TRBJ1-2, reads DGGITQSPKYLFRKEGQNVTLSCEQNLNHDAMYWYRQDPGQGLRLIYYSQIVNDFQKGDIAEGYSVSREKKESFPLTVTSAQKNPTAFYLCASSISSGVATNYGYTFGSGTRLTVV.

This chain joins TRBV6-5 and TRBJ1-6; D remains ambiguous. CDR1 is MNHEY, CDR2 SVGAGI, per germline. The CDR3 contains 15 residues. DNA for the CDR3: TGTGCTACACTTCGAGGACGGAACTATAATTCACCCCTCCACTTT. Its protein is CATLRGRNYNSPLHF.

This rearrangement joins TRBV2 to TRBJ1-6, with D uncertain. Between the trimmed V and J ends, which lost 3 bases and 6 bases, there was a span of 15 bases. The germline V gene encodes CDR1 SNHLY and CDR2 FYNNEI. The length of the CDR3 is 16 residues. CDR3: CASSERSANLNSPLHF. The CDR3 DNA sequence: TGTGCCAGCAGTGAGAGGTCAGCCAATCTTAATTCACCCCTCCACTTT. The complete variable domain, with remaining parts taken from reference TRBV2 and TRBJ1-6, reads EPEVTQTPSHQVTQMGQEVILRCVPISNHLYFYWYRQILGQKVEFLVSFYNNEISEKSEIFDDQFSVERPDGSNFTLKIRSTKLEDSAMYFCASSERSANLNSPLHFGNGTRLTVT.

V gene TRBV9 combines with J gene TRBJ2-7; 11 bases are shared with TRBD2. V dropped 0 bases and J dropped 7; count of bases not matched to a gene: 6. The CDR3 sequence is 15 residues long. Germline loops: CDR1 SGDLS, CDR2 YYNGEE. Written as DNA, the CDR3 is TGTGCCAGCAGCGTAGGGACTAGCGGGTGGAGAGAGCAGTACTTC. This codes for CASSVGTSGWREQYF.